A selection of T cell receptor beta chains follows, all from one sample in a study of identical twins. One entry per CDR3 protein results from TCRdb running MiXCR on the 5' RACE reads. The sample holds about 470,000 distinct CDR3 sequences, 24% seen once. These data were likewise used in another study, on T cells expressing NK-cell markers.

The sequencing input was CD4+ T cells sorted from blood. The receptor source for this set is a young woman in good health. Both conserved end residues are part of each CDR3. The order of the fields is clone size, J gene, V gene, D gene, CDR3 protein, CDR3 DNA. The D gene is left open where the match is weak. Clone size is given for some rows only: seen once, a few or many times, or a class if the clone is expanded.

clone size: .
J gene: TRBJ2-4
V gene: TRBV5-1
D gene: TRBD2
CDR3 protein: CASSLEGAGGVDIQYF
CDR3 DNA: TGCGCCAGCAGCTTGGAGGGAGCGGGAGGTGTCGACATTCAGTACTTC

clone size: few
J gene: TRBJ2-3
V gene: TRBV9
D gene: .
CDR3 protein: CASRGPSDTQYF
CDR3 DNA: TGTGCCAGCAGGGGCCCTTCAGATACGCAGTATTTT

clone size: .
J gene: TRBJ2-2
V gene: TRBV11-2
D gene: TRBD2
CDR3 protein: CASSPSLAGGNTGELFF
CDR3 DNA: TGTGCCAGCAGCCCAAGTCTAGCGGGAGGAAACACCGGGGAGCTGTTTTTT

clone size: few
J gene: TRBJ2-1
V gene: TRBV29-1
D gene: .
CDR3 protein: CTATDIEGFFF
CDR3 DNA: TGCACCGCGACTGATATAGAAGGGTTCTTCTTC

clone size: .
J gene: TRBJ2-3
V gene: TRBV10-3
D gene: .
CDR3 protein: CAISDTDTDTQYF
CDR3 DNA: TGTGCCATCAGTGATACAGATACAGATACGCAGTATTTT

clone size: few
J gene: TRBJ2-7
V gene: TRBV7-2
D gene: .
CDR3 protein: CASSYDGGLREQYF
CDR3 DNA: TGTGCCAGCAGCTACGATGGAGGCCTCCGCGAGCAGTACTTC

clone size: few
J gene: TRBJ2-7
V gene: TRBV7-9
D gene: TRBD2
CDR3 protein: CASSLSTSGPYEQYF
CDR3 DNA: TGTGCCAGCAGCTTATCAACTAGCGGGCCCTACGAGCAGTACTTC

clone size: .
J gene: TRBJ1-2
V gene: TRBV20-1
D gene: .
CDR3 protein: CSASSRAASGYTF
CDR3 DNA: TGCAGTGCTAGTTCCAGGGCAGCGAGTGGCTACACCTTC

clone size: .
J gene: TRBJ2-7
V gene: TRBV30
D gene: TRBD1
CDR3 protein: CACHRDSTYEQYF
CDR3 DNA: TGTGCCTGTCACCGGGACAGTACCTACGAGCAGTACTTC

clone size: .
J gene: TRBJ1-5
V gene: TRBV6-1
D gene: .
CDR3 protein: CASSQAPSGNQPQHF
CDR3 DNA: TGTGCCAGCAGTCAGGCCCCCTCCGGGAATCAGCCCCAGCATTTT

clone size: few
J gene: TRBJ2-7
V gene: TRBV21-1
D gene: .
CDR3 protein: CASSKAYRGCYEQYF
CDR3 DNA: TGTGCCAGCAGCAAAGCTTATCGAGGGTGCTACGAGCAGTACTTC

clone size: few
J gene: TRBJ2-4
V gene: TRBV15
D gene: TRBD1
CDR3 protein: CATSRSRDRAQYF
CDR3 DNA: TGTGCCACCAGCAGATCTCGGGACAGGGCACAGTACTTC

clone size: .
J gene: TRBJ2-3
V gene: TRBV5-1
D gene: TRBD2
CDR3 protein: CASSLGLAGGSDTQYF
CDR3 DNA: TGCGCCAGCAGCTTGGGGCTAGCGGGGGGCTCAGATACGCAGTATTTT

clone size: .
J gene: TRBJ2-1
V gene: TRBV20-1
D gene: .
CDR3 protein: CSAHGGNEQFF
CDR3 DNA: TGCAGTGCCCACGGCGGGAATGAGCAGTTCTTC

clone size: .
J gene: TRBJ1-5
V gene: TRBV3-1
D gene: .
CDR3 protein: CASSQGPHQPQHF
CDR3 DNA: TGTGCCAGCAGCCAAGGACCACATCAGCCCCAGCATTTT

clone size: .
J gene: TRBJ2-7
V gene: TRBV5-1
D gene: .
CDR3 protein: CASSLDGLRDVGEQYF
CDR3 DNA: TGCGCCAGCAGCTTGGACGGTCTGCGAGACGTAGGCGAGCAGTACTTC

clone size: few
J gene: TRBJ2-7
V gene: TRBV12-5
D gene: .
CDR3 protein: CASGPKDSRGGYEQYF
CDR3 DNA: TGTGCTAGTGGTCCAAAAGACTCCCGTGGGGGTTACGAGCAGTACTTC

clone size: few
J gene: TRBJ2-3
V gene: TRBV4-3
D gene: .
CDR3 protein: CASSQELITDTQYF
CDR3 DNA: TGCGCCAGCAGCCAAGAACTCATAACGGATACGCAGTATTTT

clone size: .
J gene: TRBJ2-1
V gene: TRBV10-3
D gene: .
CDR3 protein: CAFGLDTEQFF
CDR3 DNA: TGTGCCTTCGGGCTAGATACTGAGCAGTTCTTC

clone size: .
J gene: TRBJ1-1
V gene: TRBV7-9
D gene: .
CDR3 protein: CASSQHSGRANTEAFF
CDR3 DNA: TGTGCCAGCAGCCAGCATAGTGGACGGGCGAACACTGAAGCTTTCTTT

clone size: .
J gene: TRBJ2-7
V gene: TRBV12-3/TRBV12-4
D gene: .
CDR3 protein: CASSQAKYEQYF
CDR3 DNA: TGTGCCAGCAGCCAAGCCAAATACGAGCAGTACTTC

clone size: .
J gene: TRBJ2-7
V gene: TRBV6-2/TRBV6-3
D gene: TRBD1
CDR3 protein: CASSITGTGYEQYF
CDR3 DNA: TGTGCCAGCAGTATTACCGGGACAGGGTACGAGCAGTACTTC

clone size: few
J gene: TRBJ2-1
V gene: TRBV20-1
D gene: TRBD2
CDR3 protein: CSAPGLAGVNEQFF
CDR3 DNA: TGCAGTGCCCCCGGACTAGCGGGAGTGAATGAGCAGTTCTTC

clone size: few
J gene: TRBJ2-3
V gene: TRBV12-3/TRBV12-4
D gene: .
CDR3 protein: CASSWHTDTQYF
CDR3 DNA: TGTGCCAGCAGTTGGCACACAGATACGCAGTATTTT

clone size: .
J gene: TRBJ2-1
V gene: TRBV20-1
D gene: .
CDR3 protein: CSGSMGANNEQFF
CDR3 DNA: TGCAGTGGTTCGATGGGGGCGAACAATGAGCAGTTCTTC

clone size: .
J gene: TRBJ1-5
V gene: TRBV10-3
D gene: .
CDR3 protein: CAIGGLLSHQPQHF
CDR3 DNA: TGTGCCATCGGGGGACTCCTAAGTCATCAGCCCCAGCATTTT

clone size: .
J gene: TRBJ2-5
V gene: TRBV20-1
D gene: .
CDR3 protein: CSARGLEETQYF
CDR3 DNA: TGCAGTGCTAGAGGTCTAGAAGAGACCCAGTACTTC

clone size: few
J gene: TRBJ2-7
V gene: TRBV20-1
D gene: TRBD1
CDR3 protein: CSALRQGTYEQYF
CDR3 DNA: TGCAGTGCGTTAAGACAGGGAACCTACGAGCAGTACTTC

clone size: few
J gene: TRBJ2-5
V gene: TRBV5-4
D gene: TRBD2
CDR3 protein: CASSLRRGEETQYF
CDR3 DNA: TGTGCCAGCAGCTTGCGTCGGGGGGAAGAGACCCAGTACTTC

clone size: .
J gene: TRBJ2-7
V gene: TRBV6-1
D gene: .
CDR3 protein: CASSPRTRSHEQYF
CDR3 DNA: TGTGCCAGCAGTCCAAGGACCCGAAGTCACGAGCAGTACTTC

clone size: few
J gene: TRBJ2-1
V gene: TRBV20-1
D gene: TRBD2
CDR3 protein: CSARIISGNSYNEQFF
CDR3 DNA: TGCAGTGCTAGAATCATTAGCGGGAACTCCTACAATGAGCAGTTCTTC

clone size: few
J gene: TRBJ1-2
V gene: TRBV5-6
D gene: TRBD1
CDR3 protein: CASSLNRGAYGYTF
CDR3 DNA: TGTGCCAGCAGCCTCAACAGGGGTGCCTATGGCTACACCTTC

clone size: few
J gene: TRBJ2-1
V gene: TRBV2
D gene: TRBD2
CDR3 protein: CAGIAGGPNEQFF
CDR3 DNA: TGTGCCGGCATAGCGGGAGGGCCGAATGAGCAGTTCTTC